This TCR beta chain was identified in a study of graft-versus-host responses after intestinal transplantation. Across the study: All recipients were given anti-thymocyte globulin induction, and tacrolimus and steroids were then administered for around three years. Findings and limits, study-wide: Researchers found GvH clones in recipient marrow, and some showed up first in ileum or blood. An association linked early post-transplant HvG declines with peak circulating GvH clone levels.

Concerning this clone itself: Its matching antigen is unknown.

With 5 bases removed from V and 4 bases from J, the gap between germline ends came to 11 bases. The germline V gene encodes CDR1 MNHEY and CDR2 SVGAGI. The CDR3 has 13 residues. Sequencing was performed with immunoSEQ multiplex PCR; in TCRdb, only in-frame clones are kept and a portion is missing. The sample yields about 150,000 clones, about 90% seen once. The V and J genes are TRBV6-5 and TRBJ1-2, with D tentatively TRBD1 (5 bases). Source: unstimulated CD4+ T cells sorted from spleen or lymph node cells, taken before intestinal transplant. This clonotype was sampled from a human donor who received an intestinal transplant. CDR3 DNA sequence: TGTGCCAGCAGTGAGCAGGGATCCTATGGCTACACCTTC. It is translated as CASSEQGSYGYTF.